These 11 T cell receptor beta chains originate from one sample sequenced in a study of OX40 agonist ivuxolimab in advanced cancers. Here immunoSEQ multiplex PCR was the method, and the copy in TCRdb shows in-frame clones only, minus some. The table lists 11,000 to 15,000 clones, about 69% of them singletons. The sample in question was CD4+ or CD8+ T cells sorted from blood, obtained in a trial of the OX40 agonist ivuxolimab. The receptors were sampled from an adult with an advanced solid tumor such as melanoma, head and neck, liver or kidney cancer.

The chain uses TRBV7-9 and TRBJ2-7; TRBD2 aligns across 9 bases. The germline V gene encodes CDR1 SEHNR and CDR2 FQNEAQ (reference sequence). The ends lost 3 bases at V and 3 bases at J; junction bases unmatched: 0. This CDR3 comprises 13 residues. CDR3 sequence reads: CASSFSGSYEQYF. The CDR3 DNA reads TGTGCCAGCAGCTTTAGCGGGAGCTACGAGCAGTACTTC.

The V and J genes are TRBV14 and TRBJ2-7; 10 bases map to TRBD2. This CDR3 has 15 amino acids. Germline values: CDR1 SGHDN, CDR2 FVKESK. Trimming removed 0 bases from V and 4 bases from J; junction bases left unmatched: 3. CDR3 DNA: TGTGCCAGCAGCCAAGATAGCGGGAGGAGGTACGAGCAGTACTTC. Amino acid sequence: CASSQDSGRRYEQYF.

The chain joins TRBV15 to TRBJ2-2; no definite D call. This CDR3 is 14 amino acids long. The ends were cut back, 0 bases at V and 5 bases at J, with 7 bases in the middle. Germline V CDR1 and CDR2: LNHNV, YYDKDF (reference sequence). The CDR3 spells CATSRERETGELFF. CDR3 DNA: TGTGCCACCAGCAGAGAGAGAGAGACCGGGGAGCTGTTTTTT.

This clone was picked up a small number of times. The V gene is TRBV11-2, the J gene TRBJ2-7, with D possibly being TRBD1 (6 bases). CDR1 is SGHAT and CDR2 is FQNNGV in the germline V gene. The V and J ends lost 10 bases and 0 bases respectively, with 10 bases between them. The CDR3 extends over 12 amino acids. The CDR3 is CATEDSSYEQYF. The CDR3 DNA is TGTGCCACCGAGGACAGCTCCTACGAGCAGTACTTC.

V gene TRBV6-6 combines with J gene TRBJ2-7; D remains ambiguous. CDR3 length: 13 residues. Germline loops: CDR1 MNHNY, CDR2 SVGAGI (reference sequence). V shed 7 bases and J shed 0 bases, with 10 bases lying between them. This chain's CDR3 is CASTPALSYEQYF. Here the CDR3 DNA reads TGTGCCAGCACCCCGGCCCTCTCCTACGAGCAGTACTTC.

This clone occurred once. The chain carries TRBV19 and TRBJ2-5; D gene uncertain. TRBJ2-7 explains the end of the DNA better; the J call may be wrong. Germline CDR1 and CDR2: LNHDA and SQIVND (reference sequence). The CDR3 loop spans 13 amino acids. CDR3 region: CASSIGTAREQYF. The DNA of the CDR3 is TGTGCCAGTAGTATCGGCACGGCCCGCGAGCAGTACTTC.

The genes are TRBV5-6 and TRBJ2-7; 14 nucleotides match TRBD2. The germline V gene encodes CDR1 SGHDT and CDR2 YYEEEE. The CDR3 contains 19 residues. V gave up 4 bases and J gave up 2 bases; unmatched junction bases: 14. CDR3 DNA: TGTGCCAGCAGCCCTAATGGACTAGCGGGAGGCCGAGGACCCTACGAGCAGTACTTC. Residues: CASSPNGLAGGRGPYEQYF.

The sample holds a few counts of this clone. The rearrangement joins TRBV29-1 to TRBJ2-5; TRBD2 aligns across 9 bases. This CDR3 spans 15 amino acids. Germline assignment: CDR1 SQVTM and CDR2 ANQGSEA. The V segment lost 3 bases and the J segment 5 bases; nucleotides outside the gene matches: 10. The CDR3 loop is CSVDGEAGGDETQYF. As DNA, the CDR3 is TGCAGCGTTGACGGGGAAGCGGGAGGAGATGAGACCCAGTACTTC.

This clone was detected only a few times. Other DNA sequences in this sample translate to the same CDR3. The rearrangement uses TRBV15 and TRBJ2-7, with D possibly being TRBD1 (6 bases). Germline CDR1 LNHNV, CDR2 YYDKDF (reference sequence). Trimming took off 4 bases at V and 3 bases at J, with 13 bases between the two ends. The CDR3 loop spans 14 amino acids. CDR3 amino acids: CATSITQGNYEQYF. CDR3 sequence (DNA): TGTGCCACCAGCATCACTCAGGGGAACTACGAGCAGTACTTC.

The V call is TRBV19, the J call TRBJ2-1; 7 nucleotides align to TRBD1. CDR3 length: 17 residues. V was pared by 0 bases and J by 5 bases, with 10 bases of the junction left unmatched. Germline CDR1 is LNHDA and CDR2 is SQIVND (reference sequence). CDR3 protein: CASSIDLETGRNNEQFF. The CDR3 DNA follows: TGTGCCAGTAGTATAGATCTGGAGACAGGGCGCAACAATGAGCAGTTCTTC.

This chain uses TRBV7-9 with TRBJ2-2; TRBD2 matches 11 bases. The CDR3 covers 15 residues. CDR1 is SEHNR and CDR2 is FQNEAQ in the germline V gene (reference sequence). The chain's CDR3 is CTGDVAGGGTGELFF. The CDR3 DNA reads TGTACCGGAGACGTAGCGGGAGGGGGCACCGGGGAGCTGTTTTTT.